The 30 T cell receptor beta chains presented below share a single source sample, sequenced in a study of cytomegalovirus exposure and HLA in healthy donors. With 60 Vbeta and 13 Jbeta primers, the PCR was carried out. Some clones are missing from TCRdb's copy, which holds only in-frame ones; the method was immunoSEQ multiplex PCR. The repertoire consists of some 160,000 clones, with around 88% occurring once and the leading ten covering approximately 2%. Sequencing was done on a sample of PBMCs. Receptors were obtained from a woman aged 18-29 years in good health and CMV-seronegative.

The V call is TRBV7-9, the J call TRBJ2-2, with TRBD1 matching 9 bases. After removal of 4 bases from V and 6 bases from J, the junction contained 9 bases not matched to a gene. The CDR3 runs to 16 residues. CDR1 and CDR2 (germline): SEHNR, FQNEAQ (reference sequence). CDR3 DNA: TGTGCCAGCAGCTCAACGCGGGACAGGGTATCCGGGGAGCTGTTTTTT. It yields the protein CASSSTRDRVSGELFF. Using reference TRBV7-9 and TRBJ2-2 for the parts outside the CDR3, the full variable domain is DTGVSQNPRHKITKRGQNVTFRCDPISEHNRLYWYRQTLGQGPEFLTYFQNEAQLEKSRLLSDRFSAERPKGSFSTLEIQRTEQGDSAMYLCASSSTRDRVSGELFFGEGSRLTVL.

This clone was observed once. This chain links TRBV19 with TRBJ1-2; D is unclear. The V and J ends lost 11 bases and 2 bases respectively, with 18 bases between them. CDR1 LNHDA and CDR2 SQIVND come from the germline V gene (reference sequence). CDR3 length: 14 amino acids. As DNA, the CDR3 is TGTGCCGTCCGTGGGCAGGCCTCAAACTATGGCTACACCTTC. Its protein product is CAVRGQASNYGYTF.

This clone was found a few times. This chain connects TRBV5-6 to TRBJ1-3; D gene unclear. Germline-derived CDR1 and CDR2 are SGHDT and YYEEEE. The CDR3 is 16 residues long. Trimming shortened V by 2 bases and J by 0 bases, and 12 bases separated the two germline ends. CDR3 protein: CASSLRGQGSGNTIYF. Here the CDR3 DNA reads TGTGCCAGCAGCTTACGAGGGCAAGGCTCTGGAAACACCATATATTTT. The variable domain in full, with the rest retrieved from reference TRBV5-6 and TRBJ1-3, is DAGVTQSPTHLIKTRGQQVTLRCSPKSGHDTVSWYQQALGQGPQFIFQYYEEEERQRGNFPDRFSGHQFPNYSSELNVNALLLGDSALYLCASSLRGQGSGNTIYFGEGSWLTVV.

Here the CDR3 reads CASRQRGQNTGELFF. As DNA, the CDR3 is TGCGCCAGCAGACAGCGGGGGCAAAACACCGGGGAGCTGTTTTTT. This chain uses TRBV4-1 with TRBJ2-2; 8 bases are a match to TRBD2. Germline-derived CDR1 and CDR2 are MGHRA and YSYEKL. CDR3 length: 15 amino acids. J lost 2 bases, V lost 6 bases, and 5 bases had no gene match.

The chain links TRBV6-1 to TRBJ2-5; D is unclear. V was shortened by 11 bases and J by 3 bases, with 4 bases between the two germline ends. The CDR3 covers 9 residues. The V gene's germline CDR1 is MNHNS and CDR2 SASEGT. The CDR3: CAVKETQYF. In DNA, the CDR3 is TGTGCCGTAAAAGAGACCCAGTACTTC.

The chain uses TRBV2 and TRBJ2-7, with D possibly matching TRBD2 (6 bases). Trimming pared 4 bases from V and 2 bases from J, leaving 12 bases between. This CDR3 has 14 residues. Germline assignment: CDR1 SNHLY and CDR2 FYNNEI. The CDR3 nucleotides read TGTGCCAGCAGTGGAGTCGGGGGTCCCTACGAGCAGTACTTC. It codes for CASSGVGGPYEQYF.

The rearrangement joins TRBV28 to TRBJ2-6, with unresolved D. The germline V and J ends were trimmed by 4 bases and 0 bases, with 10 bases remaining between them. The length of the CDR3 is 16 residues. Germline CDR1 is MDHEN and CDR2 is SYDVKM. This chain's CDR3 is CASSYPTRSGANVLTF. The CDR3 DNA reads as TGTGCCAGCAGTTATCCCACTCGCTCTGGGGCCAACGTCCTGACTTTC. Using reference TRBV28 and TRBJ2-6 for the parts outside the CDR3, the full variable domain is DVKVTQSSRYLVKRTGEKVFLECVQDMDHENMFWYRQDPGLGLRLIYFSYDVKMKEKGDIPEGYSVSREKKERFSLILESASTNQTSMYLCASSYPTRSGANVLTFGAGSRLTVL.

The V gene is TRBV5-8, the J gene TRBJ2-7, with 8 nucleotides matching TRBD2. The CDR3 is made up of 12 amino acids. V was pared by 7 bases and J by 3 bases, with 3 bases of the junction left unmatched. Looked up from germline, CDR1 is SGHTS and CDR2 is YDEGEE. CDR3 DNA sequence: TGTGCCAGCTCCCGGGAGGGCTACGAGCAGTACTTC. It specifies CASSREGYEQYF. Variable domain in full (rest from reference TRBV5-8 and TRBJ2-7): EAGVTQSPTHLIKTRGQQATLRCSPISGHTSVYWYQQALGLGLQFLLWYDEGEERNRGNFPPRFSGRQFPNYSSELNVNALELEDSALYLCASSREGYEQYFGPGTRLTVT.

CDR3 nucleotide sequence: TGTGCCAGCAGCTTGGACAGGGTGAGCACAGATACGCAGTATTTT. Translation gives CASSLDRVSTDTQYF. The chain is built from TRBV7-2 and TRBJ2-3; 8 positions agree with TRBD1. CDR1 is SGHTA and CDR2 is FQGNSA in the germline V gene. The V gene end was trimmed by 3 bases and the J gene end by 0 bases; junction bases not matched to a gene: 2. The CDR3 sequence is 15 residues long.

The chain uses TRBV28 and TRBJ1-1, with D unclear. V lost 2 bases, J lost 3 bases, and 7 bases lay in between. CDR3 length: 13 amino acids. The germline gives CDR1 MDHEN, CDR2 SYDVKM. The CDR3 bases are TGTGCCAGCAGTTTAGTCGGAGACACTGAAGCTTTCTTT. Protein sequence: CASSLVGDTEAFF. The entire variable domain, with the rest obtained from reference TRBV28 and TRBJ1-1, is as follows: DVKVTQSSRYLVKRTGEKVFLECVQDMDHENMFWYRQDPGLGLRLIYFSYDVKMKEKGDIPEGYSVSREKKERFSLILESASTNQTSMYLCASSLVGDTEAFFGQGTRLTVV.

This sequence joins TRBV6-1 and TRBJ2-6; D is undetermined. CDR3 length: 13 amino acids. CDR1 is MNHNS, CDR2 SASEGT, per germline. Trimming cost V 6 bases and J 0 bases, with 3 bases left between them. The CDR3 here is CASRASGANVLTF. DNA of the CDR3: TGTGCCAGCAGGGCCTCTGGGGCCAACGTCCTGACTTTC.

The V gene is TRBV18, the J gene TRBJ1-1; 9 nucleotides match TRBD1. Trimming took 1 base from V and 8 from J; bases not matched to a gene: 5. The CDR3 is 14 residues long. CDR1 and CDR2 (germline): KGHSH, LQKENI. The CDR3 spells CASSPQGTGREAFF. The CDR3 coding sequence is TGTGCCAGCTCACCACAAGGGACAGGGAGGGAAGCTTTCTTT.

The chain links TRBV30 to TRBJ1-1, with a possible D match to TRBD1 (6 bases). Germline lookup yields CDR1 GTSNPN and CDR2 SVGIG (reference sequence). Trimming pared 7 bases from V and 1 base from J, leaving 13 bases between. The CDR3 length is 13 residues. For the CDR3, the DNA is TGTGCCTTTTACAGGGATTGGAACACTGAAGCTTTCTTT. This translates into CAFYRDWNTEAFF.

This clone has a single count. V and J are TRBV4-1 and TRBJ2-3; possible D gene TRBD2, 5 bases. CDR1 MGHRA and CDR2 YSYEKL come from the germline V gene. This CDR3 comprises 16 residues. V was cut by 4 bases and J by 0 bases, with 14 bases left in between. The chain's CDR3 is CASSRGWGTSTDTQYF. DNA for the CDR3: TGCGCCAGCAGCCGCGGGTGGGGAACTAGCACAGATACGCAGTATTTT.

The gene calls are TRBV27 and TRBJ2-7; weak D call: TRBD1 (5 bases). There are 12 residues in the CDR3. The germline V and J ends were trimmed by 5 bases and 7 bases, with 12 bases remaining between them. Per germline, CDR1 MNHEY and CDR2 SMNVEV (reference sequence). The CDR3 DNA reads TGTGCCAGCAGTAACAGGCTTCTGGAGCAGTACTTC. It codes for CASSNRLLEQYF.

The chain joins TRBV10-1 to TRBJ2-7, with 8 bases identical to TRBD2. This CDR3 has 14 amino acids. Germline V lookup: CDR1 WNHNN, CDR2 SYGVQD (reference sequence). V dropped 10 bases and J dropped 3; count of bases not matched to a gene: 11. The CDR3: CAIRGGCKDYEQYF. The CDR3, as DNA: TGCGCCATCCGCGGGGGGTGTAAGGACTACGAGCAGTACTTC.

The J gene is TRBJ2-5, the V gene TRBV7-9, with TRBD1 identical over 8 bases. The germline V gene has CDR1 SEHNR and CDR2 FQNEAQ (reference sequence). The CDR3 totals 17 residues. J lost 9 bases, V lost 5 bases, and 20 bases had no gene match. The CDR3 loop is CASSKELGRGPAGAQYF. DNA for the CDR3: TGTGCCAGCAGCAAAGAGCTGGGCAGGGGGCCGGCCGGGGCCCAGTACTTC.

J is TRBJ2-7 and V is TRBV28; the D gene is possibly TRBD2 (5 bases). CDR3 length: 14 amino acids. The V gene lost 6 bases and the J gene lost 0 bases, with 12 bases spanning the gap. The V gene's germline CDR1 is MDHEN and CDR2 SYDVKM. In DNA form, the CDR3 reads TGTGCCAGCAGATGGACTCCCAGCTCCTACGAGCAGTACTTC. Amino acids: CASRWTPSSYEQYF.

V and J are TRBV7-6 and TRBJ2-7; D may be TRBD2 (6 bases). The V gene lost 2 bases and the J gene lost 3 bases, with 17 bases spanning the gap. This CDR3 is built from 16 residues. Germline CDR1 reads SGHVS; CDR2 reads FNYEAQ. Written as DNA, the CDR3 is TGTGCCAGCAGCTTATCGGGCCCGGGAGCCTTCTACGAGCAGTACTTC. This translates into CASSLSGPGAFYEQYF.

This chain joins TRBV2 and TRBJ1-4, with unresolved D. V was shortened by 10 bases and J by 3 bases, with 12 bases between the two germline ends. The CDR3 covers 13 residues. The V gene's germline CDR1 is SNHLY and CDR2 FYNNEI. As DNA, the CDR3 is TGTGCCACAGAATGGGCGCCTAATGAAAAACTGTTTTTT. Translating it yields CATEWAPNEKLFF.

The CDR3 reads CASSLDPGGRTEAFF. The CDR3 DNA sequence: TGTGCCAGCAGCTTGGATCCGGGTGGGAGGACTGAAGCTTTCTTT. The chain couples TRBV5-4 to TRBJ1-1, with no clear D. CDR3 length: 15 residues. Per the germline V gene, CDR1 is SGHNT and CDR2 is YYREEE (reference sequence). V lost 0 bases to trimming and J lost 5 bases, with 14 bases between them.

The V call is TRBV27, the J call TRBJ1-1, with a possible D match to TRBD1 (5 bases). Per germline, CDR1 MNHEY and CDR2 SMNVEV (reference sequence). This CDR3 has 13 residues. With 3 bases removed from V and 6 bases from J, the gap between germline ends came to 11 bases. The CDR3 DNA reads TGTGCCAGCAGTTTTGGGGCAGCTTCTGAAGCTTTCTTT. The encoded protein is CASSFGAASEAFF.

This clone has just a few counts. The CDR3 here is CASSEVKGAGGELFF. CDR3 bases: TGTGCCAGCAGTGAAGTGAAGGGGGCCGGCGGGGAGCTGTTTTTT. The V gene is TRBV6-1, the J gene TRBJ2-2, with 7 nucleotides matching TRBD1. The junction had 6 bases not matched to a gene; V was cut back by 1 base and J by 7 bases. This CDR3 is built from 15 residues. Per germline, CDR1 MNHNS and CDR2 SASEGT.

V usage is TRBV2 and J usage is TRBJ2-7, with D hard to call. The ends were cut back, 7 bases at V and 1 base at J, with 11 bases in the middle. This CDR3 is 13 amino acids long. Germline CDR1 and CDR2: SNHLY and FYNNEI. The CDR3 coding sequence is TGTGCCAGCAAATTTTACTCATCCTACGAGCAGTACTTC. Protein product: CASKFYSSYEQYF.

V and J are TRBV5-6 and TRBJ2-7, with D perhaps matching TRBD2 (5 bases). The CDR3 spans 15 residues. Germline CDR1 is SGHDT and CDR2 is YYEEEE. The V end was cut by 3 bases, the J end by 1 base, with 14 bases between. CDR3 in amino acids: CASSSVANRSYEQYF. The CDR3 DNA sequence: TGTGCCAGCAGCTCGGTAGCGAACCGATCCTACGAGCAGTACTTC.

The gene calls are TRBV6-6 and TRBJ2-7, with TRBD1 identical over 7 bases. Germline CDR1 MNHNY, CDR2 SVGAGI (reference sequence). The J segment lost 4 bases and the V segment lost 1 base, leaving 4 bases of the junction unmatched. The length of the CDR3 is 14 residues. The CDR3: CASSYYTGEYEQYF. In DNA form, the CDR3 reads TGTGCCAGCAGTTACTATACAGGGGAATACGAGCAGTACTTC.

The J gene is TRBJ1-1, the V gene TRBV19; TRBD1 aligns across 10 bases. There are 14 residues in the CDR3. The J segment lost 4 bases and the V segment lost 10 bases, leaving 9 bases of the junction unmatched. Germline lookup yields CDR1 LNHDA and CDR2 SQIVND (reference sequence). Here the CDR3 reads CATLSGQGSTEAFF. The CDR3 DNA reads TGTGCCACCCTGTCGGGACAGGGGAGCACTGAAGCTTTCTTT.

This chain joins TRBV7-2 and TRBJ2-3; 10 nucleotides line up with TRBD2. From germline, CDR1 is SGHTA and CDR2 FQGNSA. V gave up 4 bases and J gave up 5 bases; unmatched junction bases: 3. The CDR3 is 14 residues long. The CDR3 is CASSSRTSGDTQYF. The CDR3 DNA reads as TGTGCCAGCAGCTCCAGGACTAGCGGAGATACGCAGTATTTT.

This chain joins TRBV2 and TRBJ2-3; 7 bases map to TRBD2. V was clipped by 9 bases and J by 1 base; unmatched bases: 7. The CDR3 is 14 residues long. The germline V gene has CDR1 SNHLY and CDR2 FYNNEI. This CDR3 is CASQPGLRTDTQYF. The CDR3 DNA sequence: TGTGCCAGTCAGCCGGGACTACGCACAGATACGCAGTATTTT.

The chain links TRBV28 to TRBJ2-7; 12 positions match TRBD1. Germline V gene sequence: CDR1 MDHEN, CDR2 SYDVKM. The junction had 8 bases not matched to a gene; V was cut back by 4 bases and J by 7 bases. The length of the CDR3 is 15 residues. The CDR3 nucleotides are TGTGCCAGCAGTTCTTGGGGGACAGGGGGCGAAGAGCAGTACTTC. Translated, it gives CASSSWGTGGEEQYF.